This T cell receptor (beta chain) was obtained from a study of blood T cell repertoires in COVID-19 (dated by TCRdb to 2020 to 2021). In terms of the full investigation: The collaborator samples originated in the United States, Italy and Spain and spanned the acute and convalescent phases of COVID-19. The prospective study material was composed of cDNA or gDNA derived from T cells, B-cell-depleted T cells, or PBMCs. Deeply sampled blood TCRbeta repertoires from subjects exposed to, actively infected with, or recovered from COVID-19 were included in the dataset. The repertoires were released in a freely available public database meant as a resource for research on the immune response to SARS-CoV-2. The samples were drawn from two sources: the first 160 participants of the ongoing ImmuneRACE study, and approximately 1,300 subjects contributed by 6 global collaborators. A de-identified subject ID, COVID-19 status, age in years and sex were almost always included in the sample metadata. HLA class I and class II types, where available, came from metadata supplied by the sample provider rather than from assay-based typing. Overall study results and their limits: The quantity of clinical and demographic metadata differed by source and by participant and was supplied without curation.

Comment on this clone: Its antigen is still unknown. No clone much larger than this one lies a single base away; base qualities are absent. The same CDR3 can be traced to other DNA sequences in this sample.

CDR1 LNHNV and CDR2 YYDKDF are derived from the germline V gene (reference sequence). Including the terminal cysteine and phenylalanine, the CDR3 comprises 15 residues. The only DNA kept is the CDR3, 45 bases in frame from the first base. V is pared back by 0 bases and J by 7 bases, with 13 bases lying between the germline termini. Participants in the prospective study were enrolled through a virtual design, were aged 18 to 89 years, and lived in approximately 25 United States geographic areas. In the prospective study, participants were assigned to cohorts based on the clinical history participants reported in a screening survey and a study questionnaire. Recovered participants in ImmuneRACE Cohort 3 were defined as having two consecutive negative NP/OP PCR tests, clearance from a healthcare professional, or resolution of symptoms. Mobile phlebotomists in the prospective study collected whole blood, serum and a nasopharyngeal or oropharyngeal swab from every participant. Participants in the prospective study had the option to provide additional blood draws and questionnaires over a 2-month period. Before DNA extraction, blood samples from the prospective study were shipped at room temperature or frozen.

TCRbeta CDR3 regions were amplified from genomic DNA by means of the immunoSEQ Assay, a bias-controlled multiplex PCR. The authors' analysis ran thus. Nucleated cell counts per sample were estimated from amplification of reference gene primers within the assay. To quantify the absolute abundance of each unique TCRbeta CDR3 rearrangement, sequence reads were collapsed and filtered. Productive Simpson clonality was computed per sample as the square root of Simpson's diversity index over productive rearrangements. Entries here come from immuneACCESS through TCRdb and include only in-frame sequences with V and J called. Some clones fail to appear in such tables; in the studies checked, an unresolved V gene covers under half of the shortfall, and the cause of the remainder is unknown. Clonal size and the V and J genes are those of that table, whereas D and trimming came from the DNA. A total of about 190,000 clones appear in this sample, about 81% of them only once. The leading ten clones occupy 3% to 3.5% of the sample.

The origin of this receptor is a woman aged 25 to 45 who had recovered from COVID-19. Recombination connected TRBV15 to TRBJ1-5; possibly the D gene is TRBD1, per 5 matching bases. What was sequenced was PBMCs or T cells enriched from blood (not recorded which). The DNA is TGTGCCACCAGCAGAGATGCGGGGGGAGGGCAGCCCCAGCATTTT. This yields the protein CATSRDAGGGQPQHF.